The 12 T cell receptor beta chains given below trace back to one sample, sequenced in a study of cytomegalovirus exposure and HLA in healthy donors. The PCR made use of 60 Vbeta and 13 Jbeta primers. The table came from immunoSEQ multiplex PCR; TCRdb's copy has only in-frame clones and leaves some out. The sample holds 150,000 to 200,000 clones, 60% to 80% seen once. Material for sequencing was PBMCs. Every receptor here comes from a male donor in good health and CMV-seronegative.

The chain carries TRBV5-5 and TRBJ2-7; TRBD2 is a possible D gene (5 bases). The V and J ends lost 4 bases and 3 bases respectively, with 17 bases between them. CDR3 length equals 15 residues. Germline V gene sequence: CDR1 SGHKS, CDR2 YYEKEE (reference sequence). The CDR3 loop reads CASSLEGKMSYEQYF. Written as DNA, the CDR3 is TGTGCCAGCAGCCTCGAGGGCAAGATGAGCTACGAGCAGTACTTC.

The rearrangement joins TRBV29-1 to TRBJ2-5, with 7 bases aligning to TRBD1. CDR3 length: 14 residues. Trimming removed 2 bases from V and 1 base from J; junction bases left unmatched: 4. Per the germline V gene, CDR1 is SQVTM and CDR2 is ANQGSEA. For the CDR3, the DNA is TGCAGCGTTGAACGCGACAGGGCCCAAGAGACCCAGTACTTC. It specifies CSVERDRAQETQYF. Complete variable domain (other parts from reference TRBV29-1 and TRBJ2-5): SAVISQKPSRDICQRGTSLTIQCQVDSQVTMMFWYRQQPGQSLTLIATANQGSEATYESGFVIDKFPISRPNLTFSTLTVSNMSPEDSSIYLCSVERDRAQETQYFGPGTRLLVL.

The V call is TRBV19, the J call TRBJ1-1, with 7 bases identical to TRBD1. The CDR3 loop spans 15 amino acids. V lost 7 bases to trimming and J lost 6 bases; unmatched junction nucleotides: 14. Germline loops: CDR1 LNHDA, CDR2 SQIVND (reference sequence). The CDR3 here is CASISPNRGAAEAFF. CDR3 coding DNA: TGTGCCAGTATTAGCCCTAACAGGGGTGCGGCTGAAGCTTTCTTT.

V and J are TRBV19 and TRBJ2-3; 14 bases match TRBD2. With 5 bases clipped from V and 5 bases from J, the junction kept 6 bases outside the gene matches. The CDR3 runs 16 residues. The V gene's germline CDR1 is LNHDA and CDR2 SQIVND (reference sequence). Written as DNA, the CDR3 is TGTGCCAGTAGTTCGACTAGCGGGGGGGAGGGAGATACGCAGTATTTT. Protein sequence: CASSSTSGGEGDTQYF. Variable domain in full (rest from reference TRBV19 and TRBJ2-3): DGGITQSPKYLFRKEGQNVTLSCEQNLNHDAMYWYRQDPGQGLRLIYYSQIVNDFQKGDIAEGYSVSREKKESFPLTVTSAQKNPTAFYLCASSSTSGGEGDTQYFGPGTRLTVL.

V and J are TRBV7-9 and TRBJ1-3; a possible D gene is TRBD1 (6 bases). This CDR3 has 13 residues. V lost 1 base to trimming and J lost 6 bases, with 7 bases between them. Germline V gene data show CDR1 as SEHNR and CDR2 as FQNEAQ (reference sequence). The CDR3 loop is CASSLGGQNTIYF. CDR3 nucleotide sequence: TGTGCCAGCAGCTTAGGGGGACAAAACACCATATATTTT. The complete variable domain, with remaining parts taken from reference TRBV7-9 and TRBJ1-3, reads DTGVSQNPRHKITKRGQNVTFRCDPISEHNRLYWYRQTLGQGPEFLTYFQNEAQLEKSRLLSDRFSAERPKGSFSTLEIQRTEQGDSAMYLCASSLGGQNTIYFGEGSWLTVV.

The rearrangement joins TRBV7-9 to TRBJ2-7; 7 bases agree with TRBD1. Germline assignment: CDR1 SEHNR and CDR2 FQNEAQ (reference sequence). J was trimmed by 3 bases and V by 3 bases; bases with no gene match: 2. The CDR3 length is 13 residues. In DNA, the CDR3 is TGTGCCAGCAGCTTTCGGACAGGCTACGAGCAGTACTTC. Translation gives CASSFRTGYEQYF.

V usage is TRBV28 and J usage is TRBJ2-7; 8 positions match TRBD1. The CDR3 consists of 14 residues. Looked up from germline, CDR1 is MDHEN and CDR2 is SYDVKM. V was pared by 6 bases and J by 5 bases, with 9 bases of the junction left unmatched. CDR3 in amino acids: CASSPGGAGDEQYF. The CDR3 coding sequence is TGTGCCAGCAGCCCAGGGGGCGCGGGCGACGAGCAGTACTTC. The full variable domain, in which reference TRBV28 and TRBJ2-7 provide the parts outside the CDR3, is DVKVTQSSRYLVKRTGEKVFLECVQDMDHENMFWYRQDPGLGLRLIYFSYDVKMKEKGDIPEGYSVSREKKERFSLILESASTNQTSMYLCASSPGGAGDEQYFGPGTRLTVT.

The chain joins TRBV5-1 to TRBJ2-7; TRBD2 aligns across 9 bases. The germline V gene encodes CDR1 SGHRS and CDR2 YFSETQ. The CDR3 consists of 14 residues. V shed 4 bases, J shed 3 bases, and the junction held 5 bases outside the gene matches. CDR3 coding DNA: TGCGCCAGCAGCGTCCTAGCGGGGTACTACGAGCAGTACTTC. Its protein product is CASSVLAGYYEQYF.

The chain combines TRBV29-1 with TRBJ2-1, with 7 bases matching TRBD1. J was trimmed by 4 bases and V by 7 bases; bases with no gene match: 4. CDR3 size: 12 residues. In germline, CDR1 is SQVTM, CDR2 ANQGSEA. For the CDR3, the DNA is TGCAGCGCACAACAGGGGTACAATGAGCAGTTCTTC. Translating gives CSAQQGYNEQFF.

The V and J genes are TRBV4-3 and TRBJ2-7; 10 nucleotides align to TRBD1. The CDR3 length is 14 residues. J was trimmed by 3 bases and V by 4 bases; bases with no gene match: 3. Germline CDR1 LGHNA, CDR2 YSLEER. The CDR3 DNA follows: TGCGCCAGCAGCCCCCGGACAGGGGGCTACGAGCAGTACTTC. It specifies CASSPRTGGYEQYF.

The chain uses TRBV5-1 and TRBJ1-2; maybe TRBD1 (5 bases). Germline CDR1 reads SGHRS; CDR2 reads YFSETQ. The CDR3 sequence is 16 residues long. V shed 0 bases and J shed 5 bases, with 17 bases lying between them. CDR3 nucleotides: TGCGCCAGCAGCTTGGGGGACTCTTACGTAGGGTATGGCTACACCTTC. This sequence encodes CASSLGDSYVGYGYTF. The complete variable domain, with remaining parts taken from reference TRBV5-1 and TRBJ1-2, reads KAGVTQTPRYLIKTRGQQVTLSCSPISGHRSVSWYQQTPGQGLQFLFEYFSETQRNKGNFPGRFSGRQFSNSRSEMNVSTLELGDSALYLCASSLGDSYVGYGYTFGSGTRLTVV.

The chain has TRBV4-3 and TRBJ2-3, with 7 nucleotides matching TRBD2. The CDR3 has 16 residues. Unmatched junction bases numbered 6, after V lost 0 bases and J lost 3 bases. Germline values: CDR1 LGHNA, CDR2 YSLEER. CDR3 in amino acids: CASSQDGSGTTDTQYF. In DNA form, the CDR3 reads TGCGCCAGCAGCCAAGACGGGAGCGGGACTACAGATACGCAGTATTTT.